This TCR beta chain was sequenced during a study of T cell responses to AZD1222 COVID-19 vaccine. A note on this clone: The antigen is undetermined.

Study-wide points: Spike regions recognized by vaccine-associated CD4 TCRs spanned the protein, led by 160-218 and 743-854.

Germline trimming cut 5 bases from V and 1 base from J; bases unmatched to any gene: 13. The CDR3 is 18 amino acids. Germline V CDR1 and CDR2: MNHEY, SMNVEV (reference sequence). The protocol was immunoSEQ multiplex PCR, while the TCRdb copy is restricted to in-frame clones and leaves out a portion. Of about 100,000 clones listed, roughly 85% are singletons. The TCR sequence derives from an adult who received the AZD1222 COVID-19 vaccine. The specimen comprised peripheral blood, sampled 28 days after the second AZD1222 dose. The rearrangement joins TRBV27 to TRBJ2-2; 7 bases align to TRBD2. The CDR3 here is CASSLQTPQRENTGELFF. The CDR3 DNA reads TGTGCCAGCAGTCTACAGACTCCTCAGCGGGAGAACACCGGGGAGCTGTTTTTT.